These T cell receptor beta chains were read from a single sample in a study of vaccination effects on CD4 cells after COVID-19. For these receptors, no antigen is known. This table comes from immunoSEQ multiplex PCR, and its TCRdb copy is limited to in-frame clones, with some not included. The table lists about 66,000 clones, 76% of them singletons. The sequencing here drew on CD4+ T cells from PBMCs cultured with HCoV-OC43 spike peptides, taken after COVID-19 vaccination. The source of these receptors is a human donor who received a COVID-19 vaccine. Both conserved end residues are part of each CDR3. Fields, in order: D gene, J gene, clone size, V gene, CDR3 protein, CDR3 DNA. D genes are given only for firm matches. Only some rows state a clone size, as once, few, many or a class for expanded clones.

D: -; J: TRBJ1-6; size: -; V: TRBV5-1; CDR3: CASSFRSSDNSPLHF; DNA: TGCGCCAGCAGCTTCAGATCTTCGGATAATTCACCCCTCCACTTT
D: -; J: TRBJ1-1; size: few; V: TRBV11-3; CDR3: CASLGRDMNTEAFF; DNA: TGTGCCAGCCTTGGGCGGGACATGAACACTGAAGCTTTCTTT
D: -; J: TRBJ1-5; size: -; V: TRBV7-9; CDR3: CASSEVGNQPQHF; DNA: TGTGCCAGTTCGGAAGTTGGCAATCAGCCCCAGCATTTT
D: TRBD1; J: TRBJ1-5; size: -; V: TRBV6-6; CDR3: CASSYQGASNQPQHF; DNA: TGTGCCAGCAGTTACCAGGGGGCTAGCAATCAGCCCCAGCATTTT
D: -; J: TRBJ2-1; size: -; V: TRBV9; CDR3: CASSVSGSYNEQFF; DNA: TGTGCCAGCAGCGTTAGCGGATCCTACAATGAGCAGTTCTTC
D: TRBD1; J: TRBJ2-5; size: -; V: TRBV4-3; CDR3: CASSQGQGAGETQYF; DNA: TGCGCCAGCAGCCAGGGACAGGGGGCAGGGGAGACCCAGTACTTC
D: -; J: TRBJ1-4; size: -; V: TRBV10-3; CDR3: CAISEMVFEKLFF; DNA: TGTGCCATCAGTGAGATGGTTTTCGAAAAACTGTTTTTT
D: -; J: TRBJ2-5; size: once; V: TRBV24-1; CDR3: CATSDFLDLRETQYF; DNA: TGTGCCACCAGTGATTTCCTTGACTTGAGAGAGACCCAGTACTTC
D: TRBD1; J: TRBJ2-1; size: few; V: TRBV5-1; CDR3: CASSSGQGYHEQFF; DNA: TGCGCCAGCAGCTCGGGACAGGGGTACCATGAGCAGTTCTTC
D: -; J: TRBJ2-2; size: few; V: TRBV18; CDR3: CASSPTTGAGELFF; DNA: TGTGCCAGCTCACCAACTACGGGGGCCGGGGAGCTGTTTTTT
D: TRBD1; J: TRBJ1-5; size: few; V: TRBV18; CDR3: CASSQTGAYSNQPQHF; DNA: TGTGCCAGCTCCCAGACAGGGGCGTATAGCAATCAGCCCCAGCATTTT
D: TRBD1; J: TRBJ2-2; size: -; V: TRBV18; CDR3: CASSPGTEVTGELFF; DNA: TGTGCCAGCTCACCTGGGACAGAAGTGACCGGGGAGCTGTTTTTT
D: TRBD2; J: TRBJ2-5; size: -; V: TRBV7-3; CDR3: CASSQGLAGGFETQYF; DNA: TGTGCCAGCAGCCAGGGACTAGCGGGGGGGTTTGAGACCCAGTACTTC
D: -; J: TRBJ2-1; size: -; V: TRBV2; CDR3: CASSESRPNEQFF; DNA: TGTGCCAGCAGTGAATCGCGCCCCAATGAGCAGTTCTTC
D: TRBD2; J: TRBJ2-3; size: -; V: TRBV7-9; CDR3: CASRSSGGAVDTQYF; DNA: TGTGCCAGCAGATCTAGCGGGGGGGCGGTAGATACGCAGTATTTT
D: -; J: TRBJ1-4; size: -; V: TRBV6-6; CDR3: CASSPFGDGGKLFF; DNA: TGTGCCAGCAGCCCCTTTGGGGACGGTGGAAAACTGTTTTTT
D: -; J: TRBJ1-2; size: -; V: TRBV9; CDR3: CASSVLDVMSSGYTF; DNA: TGTGCCAGCAGCGTCCTGGATGTGATGTCCTCTGGCTACACCTTC
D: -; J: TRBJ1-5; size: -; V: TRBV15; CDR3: CATSRDRGGGNQPQHF; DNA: TGTGCCACCAGCAGAGACAGGGGAGGGGGCAATCAGCCCCAGCATTTT
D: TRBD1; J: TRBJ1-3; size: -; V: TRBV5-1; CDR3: CASSLLGTDGNTIYF; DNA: TGCGCCAGCAGCTTGTTAGGGACAGATGGAAACACCATATATTTT
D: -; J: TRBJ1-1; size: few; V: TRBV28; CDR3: CASRRTGNTEAFF; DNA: TGTGCCAGCAGACGCACAGGGAACACTGAAGCTTTCTTT
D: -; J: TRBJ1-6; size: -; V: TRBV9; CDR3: CASRVRQVRYSPLHF; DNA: TGTGCCAGCAGAGTTCGACAGGTAAGATATTCACCCCTCCACTTT
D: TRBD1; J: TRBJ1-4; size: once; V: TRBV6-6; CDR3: CASSYRQGAREKLFF; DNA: TGTGCCAGCAGTTACCGACAGGGGGCGCGTGAAAAACTGTTTTTT
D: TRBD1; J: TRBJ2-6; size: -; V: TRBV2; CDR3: CARGGQGNPGANVLTF; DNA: TGTGCCAGGGGGGGACAGGGGAACCCCGGGGCCAACGTCCTGACTTTC
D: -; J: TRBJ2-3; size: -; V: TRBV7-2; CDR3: CASSLISTQYF; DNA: TGTGCCAGCAGCTTAATCTCTACGCAGTATTTT
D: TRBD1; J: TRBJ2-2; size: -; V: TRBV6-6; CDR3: CASSLEQGAGTGELFF; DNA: TGTGCCAGCAGTTTGGAACAGGGGGCGGGCACCGGGGAGCTGTTTTTT
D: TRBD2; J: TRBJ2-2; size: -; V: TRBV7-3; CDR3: CASSRGLSGAGELFF; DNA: TGTGCCAGCAGCCGGGGACTAAGCGGGGCCGGGGAGCTGTTTTTT
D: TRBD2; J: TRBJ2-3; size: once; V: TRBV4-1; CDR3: CAILLAGGPGTQYF; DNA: TGCGCCATCCTCCTAGCGGGGGGTCCTGGTACGCAGTATTTT
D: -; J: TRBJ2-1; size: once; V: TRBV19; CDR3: CASSKTTGYEQFF; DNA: TGTGCCAGTAGTAAAACTACGGGTTATGAGCAGTTCTTC
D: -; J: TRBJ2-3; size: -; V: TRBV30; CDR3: CAWSTGTHTDTQYF; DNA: TGTGCCTGGAGCACCGGGACGCACACAGATACGCAGTATTTT
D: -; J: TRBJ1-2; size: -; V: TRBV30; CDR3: CAWSSGGGYTF; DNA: TGTGCCTGGAGTTCTGGGGGGGGCTACACCTTC
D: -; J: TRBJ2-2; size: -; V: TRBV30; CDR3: CAWSGRGRNTGELFF; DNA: TGTGCCTGGAGTGGGAGGGGTCGGAACACCGGGGAGCTGTTTTTT
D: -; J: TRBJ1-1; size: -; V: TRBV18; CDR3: CASSPRRNTEAFF; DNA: TGTGCCAGCTCACCCCGGAGGAACACTGAAGCTTTCTTT
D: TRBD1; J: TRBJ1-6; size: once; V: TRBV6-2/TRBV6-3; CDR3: CASSYSGRGPLRSPLHF; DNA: TGTGCCAGCAGTTACAGTGGCAGGGGGCCATTGAGGTCACCCCTCCACTTT
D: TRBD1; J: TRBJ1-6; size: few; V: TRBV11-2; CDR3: CASSLVAGGSYNSPLHF; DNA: TGTGCCAGCAGCCTAGTGGCAGGGGGCTCCTATAATTCACCCCTCCACTTT
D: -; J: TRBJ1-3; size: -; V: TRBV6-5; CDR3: CASSYMGSGNTIYF; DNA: TGTGCCAGCAGTTACATGGGGTCCGGAAACACCATATATTTT
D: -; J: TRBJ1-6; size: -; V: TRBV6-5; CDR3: CASSYGIQGFTSPLHF; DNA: TGTGCCAGCAGTTACGGAATACAGGGATTTACTTCACCCCTCCACTTT
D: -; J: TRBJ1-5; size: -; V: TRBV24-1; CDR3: CATAREGNGQPQHF; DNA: TGTGCCACCGCCCGGGAGGGAAATGGTCAGCCCCAGCATTTT
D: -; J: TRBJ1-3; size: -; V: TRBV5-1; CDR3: CASSEGNAGNTIYF; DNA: TGCGCCAGCAGTGAGGGGAATGCGGGAAACACCATATATTTT
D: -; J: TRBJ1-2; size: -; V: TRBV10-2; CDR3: CASSPGGGRYGYTF; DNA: TGCGCCAGCAGCCCTGGAGGGGGGAGATATGGCTACACCTTC
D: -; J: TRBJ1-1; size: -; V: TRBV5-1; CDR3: CASSDGQTGEAFF; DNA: TGCGCCAGCAGTGATGGACAGACAGGTGAAGCTTTCTTT
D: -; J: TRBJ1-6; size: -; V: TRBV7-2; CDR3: CASSLDVGYSPLHF; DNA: TGTGCCAGCAGCTTAGATGTGGGGTATTCACCCCTCCACTTT
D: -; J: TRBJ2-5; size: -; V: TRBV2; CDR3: CASSDGRSQETQYF; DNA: TGTGCCAGCAGTGACGGAAGGAGCCAAGAGACCCAGTACTTC
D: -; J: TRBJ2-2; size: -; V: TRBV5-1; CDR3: CATSTGGATGELFF; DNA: TGCGCCACCTCGACCGGGGGCGCAACCGGGGAGCTGTTTTTT
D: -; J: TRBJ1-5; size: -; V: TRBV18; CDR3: CASSPPLTGNQPQHF; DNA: TGTGCCAGCTCACCACCTTTAACAGGGAATCAGCCCCAGCATTTT
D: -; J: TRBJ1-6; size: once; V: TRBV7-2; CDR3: CASSLEGKVAPLHF; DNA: TGTGCCAGCAGCTTAGAGGGGAAGGTGGCACCCCTCCACTTT
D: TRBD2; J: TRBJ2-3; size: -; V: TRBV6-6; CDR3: CASSTQTSGGRDTQYF; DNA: TGTGCCAGCAGTACTCAGACTAGCGGGGGGCGAGATACGCAGTATTTT
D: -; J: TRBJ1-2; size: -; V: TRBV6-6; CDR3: CASSGGRANYGYTF; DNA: TGTGCCAGCAGTGGCGGGAGGGCTAACTATGGCTACACCTTC
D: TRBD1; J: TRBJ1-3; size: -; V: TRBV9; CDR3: CASSVEGTGKRISGNTIYF; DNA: TGTGCCAGCAGCGTAGAAGGGACAGGGAAACGCATCTCTGGAAACACCATATATTTT